This TCR beta chain emerged from a study of control samples from healthy donors and cancer patients. TCRdb keeps only in-frame clones here, not all; method: immunoSEQ multiplex PCR. The sample includes roughly 120,000 clones, nearly 95% of them seen just once. CDR3 length: 16 residues. CDR1 and CDR2 (germline): SGHTA, FQGNSA. Trimming took 5 bases from V and 3 from J, leaving 19 bases between them. This receptor was taken from a man aged 30 to 45 in good health. Specimen: blood. The chain employs TRBV7-2 and TRBJ1-2; possibly TRBD1 for D (5 bases). CDR3 in amino acids: CASSPDPGQGDYGYTF. The CDR3 DNA reads TGTGCCAGCAGCCCCGACCCCGGGCAGGGAGACTATGGCTACACCTTC.